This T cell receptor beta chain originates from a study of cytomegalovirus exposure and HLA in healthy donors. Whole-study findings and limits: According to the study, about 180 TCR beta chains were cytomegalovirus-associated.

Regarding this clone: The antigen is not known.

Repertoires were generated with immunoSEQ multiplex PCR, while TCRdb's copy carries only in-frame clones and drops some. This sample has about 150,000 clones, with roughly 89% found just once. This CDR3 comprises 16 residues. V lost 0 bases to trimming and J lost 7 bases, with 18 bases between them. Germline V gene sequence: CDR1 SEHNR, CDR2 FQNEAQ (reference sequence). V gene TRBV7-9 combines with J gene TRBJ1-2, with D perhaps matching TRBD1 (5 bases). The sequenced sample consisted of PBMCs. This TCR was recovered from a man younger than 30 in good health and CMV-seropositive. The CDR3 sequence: CASSLARATQGFGYTF. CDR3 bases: TGTGCCAGCAGCTTAGCGCGTGCCACCCAGGGTTTTGGCTACACCTTC.